This is a list of T cell receptor beta chains from one sample in a study of blood T cell repertoires in COVID-19. Sequencing was performed with immunoSEQ multiplex PCR; in TCRdb, only in-frame clones are kept and a portion is missing. The repertoire holds roughly 150,000 clones, with 81% as singletons. Sequencing was done on a sample of peripheral blood. Receptor source: a man aged 55 to 70 with active or convalescent COVID-19. CDR3s include the opening cysteine and the closing phenylalanine or tryptophan. D genes are given only for firm matches. The listing skips clone size in some rows; elsewhere it reads once, few, many or a size class.

-,-,TRBJ1-5,TRBV18,CASSPSGGNQPQHF,TGTGCCAGCTCACCCTCGGGGGGCAATCAGCCCCAGCATTTT
-,-,TRBJ1-2,TRBV7-9,CASTQDGIYGYTF,TGTGCCAGCACCCAGGATGGAATTTATGGCTACACCTTC
-,-,TRBJ2-7,TRBV2,CASRRPGGGNEQYF,TGTGCCAGCAGGAGGCCGGGGGGCGGAAACGAGCAGTACTTC
-,-,TRBJ2-1,TRBV7-9,CASSRGGNEQFF,TGTGCCAGCAGCCGAGGGGGCAATGAGCAGTTCTTC
-,-,TRBJ1-5,TRBV7-9,CASSLGQSNQPQHF,TGTGCCAGCAGCCTTGGACAGTCCAATCAGCCCCAGCATTTT
-,-,TRBJ2-5,TRBV19,CASRGVEYQETQYF,TGTGCCAGCCGGGGAGTGGAATATCAAGAGACCCAGTACTTC
-,-,TRBJ2-7,TRBV4-1,CASSFQGRGEQYF,TGCGCCAGCAGCTTTCAGGGGAGGGGCGAGCAGTACTTC
-,-,TRBJ2-1,TRBV24-1,CATSGVMIADEQFF,TGTGCCACCAGTGGAGTAATGATAGCGGATGAGCAGTTCTTC
-,-,TRBJ1-3,TRBV7-9,CASSSGGRETHF,TGTGCCAGCAGCTCGGGGGGCAGGGAGACGCATTTT
-,-,TRBJ1-1,TRBV5-1,CASSDPSGSPEAFF,TGCGCCAGCAGCGATCCTTCAGGGTCCCCTGAAGCTTTCTTT
-,-,TRBJ1-2,TRBV10-1,CASSEAAGSNYGYTF,TGCGCCAGCAGTGAAGCGGCAGGCAGTAACTATGGCTACACCTTC
-,few,TRBJ2-7,TRBV5-4,CASSRDILYEQYF,TGTGCCAGCAGCCGGGACATACTCTACGAGCAGTACTTC
-,-,TRBJ2-5,TRBV27,CASKKFEEETQYF,TGTGCCAGCAAAAAGTTCGAAGAGGAGACCCAGTACTTC
TRBD1,-,TRBJ2-3,TRBV6-5,CASRGTGAKDTQYF,TGTGCCAGCAGAGGGACAGGGGCGAAAGATACGCAGTATTTT
-,-,TRBJ1-1,TRBV5-4,CASSLYPTEAFF,TGTGCCAGCAGCTTGTATCCCACTGAAGCTTTCTTT
-,once,TRBJ2-7,TRBV5-4,CASSSGPYEQYF,TGTGCCAGCAGTAGTGGGCCCTACGAGCAGTACTTC
-,-,TRBJ1-4,TRBV4-2,CASSQVEGAEKLFF,TGTGCCAGCAGCCAAGTGGAAGGGGCTGAAAAACTGTTTTTT
-,-,TRBJ1-3,TRBV11-2,CASSSAGVGNTIYF,TGTGCCAGCAGCTCCGCGGGCGTTGGAAACACCATATATTTT
-,-,TRBJ2-1,TRBV11-2,CASSLGTQPSYNEQFF,TGTGCCAGCAGCTTAGGCACACAACCCTCCTACAATGAGCAGTTCTTC
TRBD1,-,TRBJ2-2,TRBV24-1,CATSDFPGQPNTGELFF,TGTGCCACCAGTGATTTCCCGGGACAGCCGAACACCGGGGAGCTGTTTTTT
-,-,TRBJ1-4,TRBV6-1,CASSEGVGGNNKKLFF,TGTGCCAGCAGTGAAGGAGTTGGAGGGAATAATAAAAAACTGTTTTTT
TRBD2,-,TRBJ2-7,TRBV28,CASSHSGTSGSLTYEQYF,TGTGCCAGCAGTCATTCCGGGACTAGCGGGAGTTTGACCTACGAGCAGTACTTC
TRBD1,-,TRBJ1-1,TRBV9,CASSLATGGNTEAFF,TGTGCCAGCAGCTTAGCGACAGGGGGTAACACTGAAGCTTTCTTT
TRBD1,once,TRBJ1-1,TRBV5-1,CASRRGEGANTEAFF,TGCGCCAGCAGACGCGGCGAGGGGGCGAACACTGAAGCTTTCTTT
TRBD1,-,TRBJ1-6,TRBV6-2/TRBV6-3,CASSYSGQGVAPLHF,TGTGCCAGCAGTTACTCGGGACAGGGAGTTGCACCCCTCCACTTT
TRBD1,-,TRBJ2-7,TRBV12-5,CASGLHSRDRGYEQYF,TGTGCTAGTGGTTTGCACTCCCGGGACAGGGGTTACGAGCAGTACTTC
-,-,TRBJ2-7,TRBV6-5,CASSLRGGGVYEQYF,TGTGCCAGCAGTCTCCGTGGAGGGGGCGTTTACGAGCAGTACTTC
TRBD2,-,TRBJ2-2,TRBV5-4,CARREGGDTGELFF,TGTGCCCGCCGGGAGGGGGGGGACACCGGGGAGCTGTTTTTT
TRBD2,-,TRBJ2-1,TRBV7-2,CASSRRVASGKGNEQFF,TGTGCCAGCAGCCGGCGGGTGGCTAGCGGGAAGGGCAATGAGCAGTTCTTC
-,-,TRBJ1-2,TRBV5-6,CASIGQFYSNYGYTF,TGTGCCAGCATAGGACAGTTTTATTCTAACTATGGCTACACCTTC
-,-,TRBJ1-2,TRBV9,CASSVEGVSGYTF,TGTGCCAGCAGCGTAGAGGGAGTGAGTGGCTACACCTTC
-,-,TRBJ1-3,TRBV14,CASRPAGDSGNTIYF,TGTGCCAGCAGGCCGGCGGGGGACTCTGGAAACACCATATATTTT
TRBD1,-,TRBJ1-2,TRBV3-1/TRBV3-2,CASSRTGGPQEGGYTF,TGTGCCAGCAGCAGGACAGGGGGCCCCCAAGAGGGTGGCTACACCTTC
-,-,TRBJ1-6,TRBV7-2,CASQGRGNSPLHF,TGTGCCAGTCAGGGGAGGGGAAATTCACCCCTCCACTTT
TRBD1,few,TRBJ2-1,TRBV9,CASSSGQGARNEQFF,TGTGCCAGCAGCTCAGGACAGGGGGCACGCAATGAGCAGTTCTTC
-,few,TRBJ1-3,TRBV2,CASSADSSGNTIYF,TGTGCCAGCAGTGCGGACAGCTCTGGAAACACCATATATTTT
-,-,TRBJ1-1,TRBV2,CASSGESPEAFF,TGTGCCAGCAGTGGGGAGAGCCCTGAAGCTTTCTTT